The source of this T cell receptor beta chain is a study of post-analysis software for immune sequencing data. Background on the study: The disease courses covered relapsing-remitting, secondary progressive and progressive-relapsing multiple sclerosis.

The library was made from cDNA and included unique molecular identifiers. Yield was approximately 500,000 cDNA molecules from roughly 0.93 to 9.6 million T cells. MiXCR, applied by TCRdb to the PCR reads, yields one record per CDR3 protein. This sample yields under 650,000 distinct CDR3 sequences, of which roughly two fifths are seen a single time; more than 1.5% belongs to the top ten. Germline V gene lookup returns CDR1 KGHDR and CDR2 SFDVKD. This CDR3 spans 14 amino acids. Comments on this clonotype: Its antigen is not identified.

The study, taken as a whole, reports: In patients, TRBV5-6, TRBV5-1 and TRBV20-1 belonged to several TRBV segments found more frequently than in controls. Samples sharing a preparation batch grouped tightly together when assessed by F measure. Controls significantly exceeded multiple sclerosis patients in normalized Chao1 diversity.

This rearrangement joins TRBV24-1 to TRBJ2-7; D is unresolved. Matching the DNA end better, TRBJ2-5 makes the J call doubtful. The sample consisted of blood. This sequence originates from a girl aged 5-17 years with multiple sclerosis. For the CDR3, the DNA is TGTGCCACCAGTCCCTCCGGGCCCCAGGAGACCCAGTACTTC. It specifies CATSPSGPQETQYF.